A single sample is the source of the 24 T cell receptor beta chains below, sequenced in a study of identical twins. TCRdb ran MiXCR on the 5' RACE reads and lists one entry per CDR3 protein. The sample records hundreds of thousands of distinct CDR3 sequences, approximately 6.8% being singletons. These data were also filed under a second study, of yellow fever vaccine responses in identical twins.

The specimen sequenced was CD8+ T cells sorted from blood. These receptors all stem from a woman aged 18-35 years in good health.

This clonotype has more than one count but fewer than ten. The chain has TRBV7-9 and TRBJ1-1; maybe TRBD1 (5 bases). Germline V CDR1 and CDR2: SEHNR, FQNEAQ (reference sequence). Trimming pared 1 base from V and 5 bases from J, leaving 8 bases between. CDR3 size: 13 residues. CDR3 residues: CASSLVGVTEAFF. DNA for the CDR3: TGTGCCAGCAGCTTAGTAGGGGTGACTGAAGCTTTCTTT.

The gene calls are TRBV10-3 and TRBJ2-2; 14 nucleotides agree with TRBD2. This CDR3 has 18 residues. The germline gives CDR1 ENHRY, CDR2 SYGVKD. J lost 1 base, V lost 5 bases, and 6 bases had no gene match. The CDR3 DNA reads TGTGCCATCAGTTCCGGGACTAGCGGGAGTGTGAACACCGGGGAGCTGTTTTTT. Protein: CAISSGTSGSVNTGELFF.

Turning to this clonotype: A read error may account for a junction end that differs from germline. V gene TRBV24-1 combines with J gene TRBJ2-7, with D maybe TRBD2 (6 bases). The V gene's germline CDR1 is KGHDR and CDR2 SFDVKD. CDR3 length equals 14 residues. In DNA, the CDR3 is TGTCCCACCAGCGACGCGGGGCAGATGGGCGAGCAGTACTTC. It encodes CPTSDAGQMGEQYF.

This clonotype has at least ten counts. The rearrangement links TRBV24-1 to TRBJ2-1; D possibly corresponds to TRBD1 (6 bases). The CDR3 is made up of 14 amino acids. V lost 0 bases and J 6 bases, leaving 8 bases between the germline ends. The germline gives CDR1 KGHDR, CDR2 SFDVKD. In DNA, the CDR3 is TGTGCCACCAGTGATTTGAGCAGGGGCAATGAGCAGTTCTTC. Its protein is CATSDLSRGNEQFF.

In this sample, this clonotype turned up once. The V and J genes are TRBV29-1 and TRBJ2-5; 8 nucleotides align to TRBD2. Germline V gene data show CDR1 as SQVTM and CDR2 as ANQGSEA. The CDR3 sequence is 16 residues long. Losses at the gene ends were 0 bases for V and 7 bases for J; bases not matched to a gene: 13. CDR3 sequence: CSVEEGAGEPSGTQYF. DNA for the CDR3: TGCAGCGTTGAAGAGGGAGCGGGGGAGCCCTCTGGGACCCAGTACTTC.

The rearrangement uses TRBV5-5 and TRBJ1-4, with D possibly TRBD1 on 6 matching bases. Germline CDR1 SGHKS, CDR2 YYEKEE (reference sequence). V was cut by 2 bases and J by 5 bases, with 16 bases left in between. The CDR3 has 16 amino acids. CDR3 loop: CASSLPEDSLNEKLFF. As DNA, the CDR3 is TGTGCCAGCAGCTTACCCGAGGACAGCTTAAATGAAAAACTGTTTTTT.

The genes are TRBV20-1 and TRBJ2-3; 11 bases match TRBD1. Germline loops: CDR1 DFQATT, CDR2 SNEGSKA (reference sequence). The CDR3 totals 20 residues. V was pared by 2 bases and J by 0 bases, with 16 bases of the junction left unmatched. CDR3 coding DNA: TGCAGTGCTAGACCCGGAGGGACAGGGGGTAATCTGGGTAGCACAGATACGCAGTATTTT. Its protein is CSARPGGTGGNLGSTDTQYF.

The rearrangement uses TRBV6-1 and TRBJ2-2, with 12 bases that match TRBD2. V shed 7 bases, J shed 4 bases, and the junction held 10 bases outside the gene matches. Germline values: CDR1 MNHNS, CDR2 SASEGT. The CDR3 has 17 amino acids. The CDR3 coding sequence is TGTGCCAGCACCTTCTCTAGCGGGGGGGCCGGCACCGGGGAGCTGTTTTTT. Translating gives CASTFSSGGAGTGELFF.

This clonotype has a handful of counts. The chain combines TRBV28 with TRBJ2-5, with 8 bases matching TRBD2. This CDR3 region has 14 residues. The V gene end was trimmed by 5 bases and the J gene end by 2 bases; junction bases not matched to a gene: 4. From germline, CDR1 is MDHEN and CDR2 SYDVKM. CDR3 DNA: TGTGCCAGCAGTAACATAGCGGGACAAGAGACCCAGTACTTC. Protein product: CASSNIAGQETQYF.

This clonotype appeared a few times. The chain employs TRBV13 and TRBJ1-3, with D perhaps matching TRBD1 (5 bases). Germline loops: CDR1 PRHDT, CDR2 FYEKMQ (reference sequence). The CDR3 extends over 14 amino acids. The V gene lost 9 bases and the J gene lost 0 bases, with 12 bases spanning the gap. For the CDR3, the DNA is TGTGCCAGTAGGGGCGAGTCCTCTGGAAACACCATATATTTT. This encodes CASRGESSGNTIYF.

This clonotype has ten or more counts. The rearrangement links TRBV24-1 to TRBJ2-1, with D uncertain. Germline V lookup: CDR1 KGHDR, CDR2 SFDVKD. V dropped 4 bases and J dropped 10 bases, with 13 bases sitting between them. The CDR3 contains 13 residues. The DNA of the CDR3 is TGTGCCACCAGTGACCGTGCCCGGGCCGAGCAGTTCTTC. This codes for CATSDRARAEQFF.

This clonotype was counted at least ten times. The V call is TRBV10-3, the J call TRBJ2-1, with 14 bases identical to TRBD2. The junction had 16 bases not matched to a gene; V was cut back by 6 bases and J by 0 bases. CDR1 is ENHRY, CDR2 SYGVKD, per germline. There are 21 residues in the CDR3. The CDR3 is CAISGSYAGTSGGSSYNEQFF. As DNA, the CDR3 is TGTGCCATCAGCGGGTCTTACGCCGGGACTAGCGGGGGCAGCTCCTACAATGAGCAGTTCTTC.

The chain employs TRBV20-1 and TRBJ2-1; 7 bases fit TRBD2. V lost 3 bases, J lost 5 bases, and 4 bases stayed unmatched. The CDR3 consists of 13 residues. CDR1 is DFQATT, CDR2 SNEGSKA, per germline (reference sequence). Written as DNA, the CDR3 is TGCAGTGCTAGTTGGCTAGCGGACAATGAGCAGTTCTTC. Protein sequence: CSASWLADNEQFF.

This clonotype was found a few times. V is TRBV6-2 or TRBV6-3 and J is TRBJ2-1; D tentatively fits TRBD1 or TRBD2 (5 bases each). The V and J ends lost 1 base and 3 bases respectively, with 19 bases between them. The germline gives CDR1 MNHEY, CDR2 SVGEGT. This CDR3 is built from 18 residues. Here the CDR3 DNA reads TGTGCCAGCAGTTACTTTCCGGTGGGGGATAGCAGCTACAATGAGCAGTTCTTC. Translation: CASSYFPVGDSSYNEQFF.

This clonotype has more than one count but fewer than ten. The rearrangement links TRBV28 to TRBJ2-3; 11 nucleotides agree with TRBD1. CDR1 and CDR2 (germline): MDHEN, SYDVKM. The junction had 3 bases not matched to a gene; V was cut back by 4 bases and J by 3 bases. The CDR3 covers 15 residues. The CDR3 reads CASSYGQGATDTQYF. Written as DNA, the CDR3 is TGTGCCAGCAGTTACGGACAGGGGGCAACAGATACGCAGTATTTT.

This clonotype was recorded at least ten times. The chain joins TRBV20-1 to TRBJ2-1; D gene uncertain. Germline V gene lookup returns CDR1 DFQATT and CDR2 SNEGSKA (reference sequence). The CDR3 is 13 residues long. V lost 3 bases and J lost 3, with 9 bases in between. DNA of the CDR3: TGCAGTGCTAGTGTCAGGAACTACAATGAGCAGTTCTTC. Encoded protein: CSASVRNYNEQFF.

In this sample, this clonotype turned up a few times. The chain couples TRBV28 to TRBJ2-1; maybe TRBD1 (6 bases). In germline, CDR1 is MDHEN, CDR2 SYDVKM. This CDR3 region has 14 residues. Between the trimmed V and J ends, which lost 6 bases and 9 bases, there was a span of 18 bases. This chain's CDR3 is CASSPPDRSREQFF. The CDR3 nucleotides are TGTGCCAGCAGCCCCCCGGACAGAAGTCGTGAGCAGTTCTTC.

The J gene is TRBJ2-3, the V gene TRBV20-1; 13 bases line up with TRBD2. Per the germline V gene, CDR1 is DFQATT and CDR2 is SNEGSKA (reference sequence). Trimming removed 3 bases from V and 4 bases from J; junction bases left unmatched: 10. The CDR3 covers 17 residues. Here the CDR3 reads CSASEKGLAGWADTQYF. The CDR3 DNA is TGCAGTGCTAGCGAAAAGGGACTAGCGGGGTGGGCAGATACGCAGTATTTT.

This clonotype was seen repeatedly, ten times or more. The chain combines TRBV20-1 with TRBJ2-1; 8 bases are shared with TRBD2. Looked up from germline, CDR1 is DFQATT and CDR2 is SNEGSKA (reference sequence). This CDR3 region has 15 residues. J gave up 3 bases and V 5 bases, and 9 bases lay outside the gene matches. The CDR3 DNA reads TGCAGTGCTGGAAGCGGGAGTGGAGACTACAATGAGCAGTTCTTC. This gives the protein CSAGSGSGDYNEQFF.

This clonotype was picked up a small number of times. The chain has TRBV7-7 and TRBJ2-5; 10 bases are shared with TRBD2. The CDR3 is 17 residues long. Germline CDR1 SSHAT, CDR2 FNYEAQ (reference sequence). The V gene end was trimmed by 1 base and the J gene end by 1 base; junction bases not matched to a gene: 6. The CDR3 nucleotides are TGTGCCAGCAGCTTAGTCGCTAGCGGGGGTACCCAAGAGACCCAGTACTTC. Protein: CASSLVASGGTQETQYF.

The chain uses TRBV7-8 and TRBJ2-5; 9 positions match TRBD1. CDR3 length: 16 residues. Germline V gene data show CDR1 as SGHVS and CDR2 as FQNEAQ. V lost 5 bases, J lost 7 bases, and 14 bases stayed unmatched. The DNA of the CDR3 is TGTGCCAGCAGCCCGACTACAGGGGGCGTTAGGGGGACCCAGTACTTC. Translated, it gives CASSPTTGGVRGTQYF.

This chain links TRBV9 with TRBJ2-5, with D tentatively TRBD2 (6 bases). V was pared by 0 bases and J by 5 bases, with 17 bases between. Looked up from germline, CDR1 is SGDLS and CDR2 is YYNGEE. The CDR3 runs to 16 residues. Written as DNA, the CDR3 is TGTGCCAGCAGCGTAGGGGAAGGGACGGCGGGGGAGACCCAGTACTTC. Its translation is CASSVGEGTAGETQYF.

V and J are TRBV7-6 and TRBJ1-5; weak D call: TRBD1 (6 bases). In germline, CDR1 is SGHVS, CDR2 FNYEAQ. CDR3 length: 17 residues. Deletions cut 5 bases from V and 1 base from J, with 18 bases between. The CDR3 region has the DNA TGTGCCAGCAGCCTAGGGGGGTCCTACTACAGCAATCAGCCCCAGCATTTT. It yields the protein CASSLGGSYYSNQPQHF.

This clonotype was counted many times. The V gene is TRBV7-8, the J gene TRBJ2-1, with D possibly called TRBD1 or TRBD2 (5 bases each). V lost 5 bases, J lost 9 bases, and 26 bases lay in between. Germline V gene sequence: CDR1 SGHVS, CDR2 FQNEAQ. This CDR3 comprises 17 residues. The CDR3 DNA is TGTGCCAGCAGCAACGAACACTCGGGACGAGTAGGGTTTGAGCAGTTCTTC. It encodes CASSNEHSGRVGFEQFF.